The next 21 T cell receptor beta chains were all read from a single sample in a study of shared clonotypes between healthy human individuals (dated by TCRdb to about 2020). Libraries were made using the immunoSEQ multiplex PCR assay. TCRdb stores this immuneACCESS table with in-frame sequences only. Part of the clones is absent; in the studies checked, under half of the shortfall reflects unresolved V genes, and no reason is known for the rest. In this sample the table shows millions of clones, about 95% of which occur a single time. Jointly, the top ten make up more than 0.1% of the sample. Sequenced input: naive CD4+ T cells sorted from blood. What the cell subset or site label conveys for this sample: CD45RA+ positively selected. These TCRs come from a man between 18 and 29 years old in good health.

V is TRBV29-1 and J is TRBJ2-5; D call uncertain. Germline loops: CDR1 SQVTM, CDR2 ANQGSEA. With 3 bases removed from V and 7 bases from J, the gap between germline ends came to 12 bases. The CDR3 totals 12 residues. The CDR3 region is CSVDPPERTQYF. In nucleotides, the CDR3 is TGCAGCGTTGATCCTCCGGAAAGGACCCAGTACTTC.

The genes are TRBV27 and TRBJ1-6; a possible D gene is TRBD1 (5 bases). Trimming cost V 5 bases and J 14 bases, with 13 bases left between them. The CDR3 has 12 residues. Germline CDR1 MNHEY, CDR2 SMNVEV (reference sequence). The CDR3: CASSPTGGALHF. CDR3 DNA sequence: TGTGCCAGCAGTCCCACGGGAGGGGCCCTCCACTTT.

The chain has TRBV28 and TRBJ1-5, with D perhaps matching TRBD1 (5 bases). Germline V CDR1 and CDR2: MDHEN, SYDVKM. There are 15 residues in the CDR3. V gave up 1 base and J gave up 1 base, with 8 bases separating them. CDR3: CASSLSGASNQPQHF. DNA for the CDR3: TGTGCCAGCAGTTTATCCGGGGCCAGCAATCAGCCCCAGCATTTT.

A note on this clone: Other DNA variants within this sample encode the same CDR3. This chain connects TRBV5-1 to TRBJ2-1; 9 nucleotides align to TRBD1. This CDR3 has 16 residues. Unmatched junction bases numbered 2, after V lost 0 bases and J lost 1 base. In germline, CDR1 is SGHRS, CDR2 YFSETQ. In nucleotides, the CDR3 is TGCGCCAGCAGCTTGGGCGGGACAGGGTCCTACAATGAGCAGTTCTTC. It translates to CASSLGGTGSYNEQFF.

The chain has TRBV2 and TRBJ1-6, with D possibly TRBD1 on 5 matching bases. Trimming stripped 5 bases from V and 6 bases from J, with 11 bases between. The CDR3 is made up of 14 amino acids. The germline gives CDR1 SNHLY, CDR2 FYNNEI. CDR3 nucleotide sequence: TGTGCCAGCAGTAGTGACAGCGTTAATTCACCCCTCCACTTT. It codes for CASSSDSVNSPLHF.

As to this clone: The junction departs from the called germline gene at one end, perhaps through a read error. V usage is TRBV29-1 and J usage is TRBJ2-5; possible D gene TRBD1, 5 bases. The CDR3 totals 14 residues. CDR1 is SQVTM, CDR2 ANQGSEA, per germline. CDR3 coding DNA: TGCAGCGCTGAACCCCCCGAATATAGGGGGACCCAGTACTTC. Its protein is CSAEPPEYRGTQYF.

CDR3 amino acids: CASSRGASGKETQYF. The CDR3 DNA sequence: TGCGCCAGCAGCCGAGGGGCTAGCGGGAAAGAGACCCAGTACTTC. The chain employs TRBV5-1 and TRBJ2-5, with 9 positions matching TRBD2. Germline V CDR1 and CDR2: SGHRS, YFSETQ. The CDR3 has 15 amino acids. Losses at the gene ends were 4 bases for V and 3 bases for J; bases not matched to a gene: 7. The entire variable domain, with the rest obtained from reference TRBV5-1 and TRBJ2-5, is as follows: KAGVTQTPRYLIKTRGQQVTLSCSPISGHRSVSWYQQTPGQGLQFLFEYFSETQRNKGNFPGRFSGRQFSNSRSEMNVSTLELGDSALYLCASSRGASGKETQYFGPGTRLLVL.

J is TRBJ2-5 and V is TRBV5-1; TRBD2 matches 15 bases. From germline, CDR1 is SGHRS and CDR2 YFSETQ. The CDR3 loop spans 17 amino acids. V trimming: 2 bases; J trimming: 5 bases; junction bases outside the gene matches: 7. DNA for the CDR3: TGCGCCAGCAGCTTTCAGGGACTAGCGGGAGGCGGTGAGACCCAGTACTTC. Its protein product is CASSFQGLAGGGETQYF.

This rearrangement joins TRBV7-9 to TRBJ1-1, with a tentative D call TRBD1 (6 bases). Trimming removed 6 bases at V and 7 bases at J, with 18 bases between. The CDR3 is 14 amino acids. Germline CDR1 is SEHNR and CDR2 is FQNEAQ (reference sequence). CDR3 sequence: CASSRDRTGLEAFF. In nucleotides, the CDR3 is TGTGCCAGCAGTCGTGACAGGACTGGTCTTGAAGCTTTCTTT.

The J gene is TRBJ1-4, the V gene TRBV5-1, with a possible D match to TRBD1 (5 bases). The V gene lost 1 base and the J gene lost 7 bases, with 11 bases spanning the gap. CDR3 length: 14 amino acids. Germline V gene sequence: CDR1 SGHRS, CDR2 YFSETQ. The CDR3 here is CASSLSFGGEKLFF. The CDR3 DNA sequence: TGCGCCAGCAGCTTGTCTTTCGGGGGTGAAAAACTGTTTTTT.

V and J are TRBV6-1 and TRBJ2-3; D possibly uses TRBD1 or TRBD2 (5 bases each). V gave up 1 base and J gave up 1 base, with 9 bases separating them. The CDR3 has 15 amino acids. Germline V gene data show CDR1 as MNHNS and CDR2 as SASEGT. As DNA, the CDR3 is TGTGCCAGCAGTGAAGAACCGGGGCGCACAGATACGCAGTATTTT. Its translation: CASSEEPGRTDTQYF.

This sequence joins TRBV15 and TRBJ2-7; 8 nucleotides align to TRBD1. With V trimmed by 5 bases and J by 3 bases, 9 bases remained unmatched. This CDR3 has 15 amino acids. CDR1 and CDR2 (germline): LNHNV, YYDKDF (reference sequence). CDR3 amino acids: CATSQLGQVDYEQYF. Written as DNA, the CDR3 is TGTGCCACCAGCCAGCTGGGACAGGTAGACTACGAGCAGTACTTC.

This sequence joins TRBV6-6 and TRBJ1-5; TRBD1 agrees at 7 bases. With V trimmed by 2 bases and J by 7 bases, 5 bases remained unmatched. This CDR3 has 14 amino acids. Germline CDR1 and CDR2: MNHNY and SVGAGI (reference sequence). CDR3: CASSYATGAQPQHF. In DNA, the CDR3 is TGTGCCAGCAGTTACGCAACAGGGGCCCAGCCCCAGCATTTT.

The rearrangement links TRBV18 to TRBJ2-7; 11 positions match TRBD2. Germline V gene data show CDR1 as KGHSH and CDR2 as LQKENI. The ends lost 6 bases at V and 3 bases at J; junction bases unmatched: 10. CDR3 length: 16 residues. Here the CDR3 DNA reads TGTGCCAGCTCCCCCGGGACTAGCGGAGGCATCTACGAGCAGTACTTC. Translated: CASSPGTSGGIYEQYF.

This chain joins TRBV5-1 and TRBJ1-5; 12 nucleotides align to TRBD1. This CDR3 has 17 amino acids. V dropped 0 bases and J dropped 6; count of bases not matched to a gene: 7. Germline V CDR1 and CDR2: SGHRS, YFSETQ. The CDR3 nucleotides are TGCGCCAGCAGCTTGGCGGGGGACAGGGGGCAGATTCAGCCCCAGCATTTT. This codes for CASSLAGDRGQIQPQHF. Full variable domain (rest looked up from reference TRBV5-1 and TRBJ1-5): KAGVTQTPRYLIKTRGQQVTLSCSPISGHRSVSWYQQTPGQGLQFLFEYFSETQRNKGNFPGRFSGRQFSNSRSEMNVSTLELGDSALYLCASSLAGDRGQIQPQHFGDGTRLSIL.

This chain uses TRBV19 with TRBJ2-7; D is possibly TRBD1 or TRBD2 (5 bases each). The V end was cut by 6 bases, the J end by 2 bases, with 11 bases between. Germline loops: CDR1 LNHDA, CDR2 SQIVND (reference sequence). CDR3 length: 13 residues. The CDR3 sequence is CASSRDGTYEQYF. CDR3 in DNA: TGTGCCAGTAGCCGGGACGGGACCTACGAGCAGTACTTC.

This clone was detected once. J is TRBJ2-5 and V is TRBV5-1; D call uncertain. Between the trimmed V and J ends, which lost 2 bases and 1 base, there was a span of 9 bases. Germline values: CDR1 SGHRS, CDR2 YFSETQ. The CDR3 length is 14 residues. CDR3 loop: CASSLPNFQETQYF. Here the CDR3 DNA reads TGCGCCAGCAGCTTACCCAACTTCCAAGAGACCCAGTACTTC.

This chain connects TRBV2 to TRBJ2-1, with a possible D match to TRBD1 (5 bases). V was clipped by 6 bases and J by 10 bases, with 10 bases between them. CDR1 is SNHLY and CDR2 is FYNNEI in the germline V gene. CDR3 size: 11 residues. The CDR3 DNA reads as TGTGCCAGCAGCTCGGACACCGAGCAGTTCTTC. This gives the protein CASSSDTEQFF.

V usage is TRBV7-2 and J usage is TRBJ1-6, with a weak D call TRBD1 (5 bases). The CDR3 totals 13 residues. The germline V gene encodes CDR1 SGHTA and CDR2 FQGNSA. V gave up 5 bases and J gave up 7 bases, with 9 bases separating them. In DNA form, the CDR3 reads TGTGCCAGCAGCCGGGACCTCAATTCACCCCTCCACTTT. Protein sequence: CASSRDLNSPLHF.

The chain combines TRBV10-1 with TRBJ2-1; 8 bases match TRBD2. Germline loops: CDR1 WNHNN, CDR2 SYGVQD (reference sequence). The CDR3 is made up of 15 amino acids. Trimming took 0 bases from V and 9 from J; bases not matched to a gene: 7. CDR3 residues: CASSESAGGKTEQFF. Written as DNA, the CDR3 is TGCGCCAGCAGTGAGTCGGCGGGAGGAAAGACTGAGCAGTTCTTC.

The chain couples TRBV29-1 to TRBJ2-3; 15 nucleotides align to TRBD2. CDR1 is SQVTM and CDR2 is ANQGSEA in the germline V gene. CDR3 length: 19 residues. The ends lost 6 bases at V and 2 bases at J; junction bases unmatched: 15. The CDR3 DNA sequence: TGCAGCGTCCGTAGGACTAGCGGGGGGGCCATTAGTTCCACAGATACGCAGTATTTT. Translating it yields CSVRRTSGGAISSTDTQYF.